Sequencing of this T cell receptor (beta chain) was carried out in a study of blood T cell repertoires in COVID-19. Across the whole study: There were acute and convalescent COVID-19 samples, and they came from the United States, Italy and Spain. PBMCs, B-cell-depleted T cells, or T cells provided the cDNA or gDNA that made up the material.

Authors' analysis steps: Reference gene primer amplification in the assay estimated nucleated cell counts. Using immunoSEQ multiplex PCR, the repertoire was profiled, and TCRdb retains in-frame clones only, with some absent. That table gives V, J and clone size, and the DNA gave D and trimming. The sample has fewer than 300,000 clones; around 90% are singletons. Germline V lookup: CDR1 SEHNR, CDR2 FQNEAQ (reference sequence). The CDR3 extends over 14 amino acids. Trimming cost V 9 bases and J 1 base, with 16 bases left between them. The sequencing input was peripheral blood. The chain carries TRBV7-9 and TRBJ2-7; TRBD1 is a possible D gene (6 bases). The receptor was isolated from a man aged 18 to 30 with active or convalescent COVID-19. The CDR3 here is CASNHRAESYEQYF. The CDR3 bases are TGTGCCAGTAACCACAGGGCGGAATCCTACGAGCAGTACTTC.